The T cell receptor (beta chain) under discussion was sequenced for a study of cytotoxic CD8 clonotypes in ibrutinib-treated CLL. The source of about 1.9 micrograms of genomic DNA for TCR beta libraries was cryopreserved PBMCs. The CDR3 is 14 residues long. Deletions cut 1 base from V and 2 bases from J, with 9 bases between. CDR1 and CDR2 (germline): SEHNR, FQNEAQ (reference sequence). Using immunoSEQ multiplex PCR, the repertoire was profiled, and TCRdb retains in-frame clones only, with some absent. The sample consists of under 300,000 clones, roughly three quarters of them appearing once. In the case of this clone: Its cognate antigen is unknown.

Whole-study results and caveats: Against age-matched healthy donors, baseline clonality ran higher and tracked circulating CD8+ T-cell counts. The times at which samples were taken varied between sustained-remission and progressing patients.

The specimen was PBMCs, collected at disease progression, from a patient treated with ibrutinib. This sequence was found in a human donor with chronic lymphocytic leukemia. The chain is built from TRBV7-9 and TRBJ2-7, with unresolved D. This CDR3 reads CASSLGWGPYEQYF. As DNA, the CDR3 is TGTGCCAGCAGCTTAGGGTGGGGTCCCTACGAGCAGTACTTC.